The sample holds a few counts of the clone carrying this TCR beta chain. As processed by the authors: Reference gene primers were amplified, and this amplification served to estimate nucleated cell counts. Sequenced by immunoSEQ multiplex PCR; TCRdb stores in-frame clones only, minus some. That table gives V, J and clone size, and the DNA gave D and trimming. The sample includes some 93,000 clones, approximately 86% of them seen just once. The data belong to a study of blood T cell repertoires in COVID-19. Turning to the study itself: COVID-19 samples collected from the United States, Italy and Spain covered acute and convalescent phases.

This CDR3 has 14 amino acids. Per germline, CDR1 SGHDT and CDR2 YYEEEE. V shed 4 bases and J shed 8 bases, with 18 bases lying between them. Input material: peripheral blood. The chain recombines TRBV5-6 with TRBJ1-2; a weak D match, TRBD1 (5 bases). This receptor was obtained from an elderly woman with acute or convalescent COVID-19. In nucleotides, the CDR3 is TGTGCCAGCAGCGGCCCCCAGGGCCTGGGAGGCTACACCTTC. Its protein is CASSGPQGLGGYTF.